The rows below give T cell receptor beta chains drawn from one sample of a study of CXCR3-negative and CXCR3-positive naive CD8 T cells. One entry per CDR3 protein, without DNA, is what TCRdb gives after re-calling the 5' RACE reads. The listing contains fewer than 65,000 distinct CDR3 sequences. The source material was naive CXCR3+ CD8+ T cells from blood. These receptors were taken from a human donor in good health. Some clones in this sample may be carry-over from other donors' samples. Each CDR3 is given with its conserved first and last residue. Clone size is stated in some rows and not others, as once, few, many or a class when expanded.

V gene: TRBV20-1
clone size: -
J gene: TRBJ1-1
CDR3 length: 14
CDR3 protein: CSARGLHRDTEAFF

V gene: TRBV30
clone size: -
J gene: TRBJ2-1
CDR3 length: 12
CDR3 protein: CAWNDANNEQFF

V gene: TRBV29-1
clone size: -
J gene: TRBJ2-1
CDR3 length: 13
CDR3 protein: CSVERVNYNEQFF

V gene: TRBV6-6
clone size: -
J gene: TRBJ2-7
CDR3 length: 14
CDR3 protein: CTSNERGRSYEQYF

V gene: TRBV19
clone size: -
J gene: TRBJ1-2
CDR3 length: 11
CDR3 protein: CASSIFTGYTF

V gene: TRBV6-2/TRBV6-3
clone size: -
J gene: TRBJ2-1
CDR3 length: 17
CDR3 protein: CASSLNRESSLGHEQFF

V gene: TRBV5-1
clone size: -
J gene: TRBJ1-1
CDR3 length: 15
CDR3 protein: CASSAFTGDLTEAFF

V gene: TRBV29-1
clone size: medium-sized
J gene: TRBJ1-1
CDR3 length: 22
CDR3 protein: CSADPYIQRGMGPHFMNTEAFF

V gene: TRBV7-9
clone size: -
J gene: TRBJ1-4
CDR3 length: 16
CDR3 protein: CASSPRYKPTGEKLFF

V gene: TRBV9
clone size: -
J gene: TRBJ2-7
CDR3 length: 17
CDR3 protein: CASSGGQGRGAPYEQYF

V gene: TRBV29-1
clone size: -
J gene: TRBJ1-1
CDR3 length: 12
CDR3 protein: CSVVVPNTEAFF

V gene: TRBV7-9
clone size: -
J gene: TRBJ2-7
CDR3 length: 14
CDR3 protein: CASSHGPTHYEQYF

V gene: TRBV5-1
clone size: -
J gene: TRBJ2-7
CDR3 length: 16
CDR3 protein: CASSRGQGTVANEQYF

V gene: TRBV6-2/TRBV6-3
clone size: -
J gene: TRBJ2-7
CDR3 length: 12
CDR3 protein: CASSYGLYEQYF

V gene: TRBV29-1
clone size: -
J gene: TRBJ2-1
CDR3 length: 14
CDR3 protein: CSVEETGGYNEQFF

V gene: TRBV4-1
clone size: -
J gene: TRBJ2-1
CDR3 length: 14
CDR3 protein: CASSQRDSGTEQFF

V gene: TRBV6-2/TRBV6-3
clone size: -
J gene: TRBJ2-5
CDR3 length: 13
CDR3 protein: CASNLGPQETQYF

V gene: TRBV29-1
clone size: -
J gene: TRBJ2-7
CDR3 length: 12
CDR3 protein: CSVEDRRYEQYF

V gene: TRBV14
clone size: -
J gene: TRBJ2-2
CDR3 length: 13
CDR3 protein: CAVQRGNTGELFF

V gene: TRBV29-1
clone size: -
J gene: TRBJ2-1
CDR3 length: 12
CDR3 protein: CSVDDRYNEQFF

V gene: TRBV19
clone size: -
J gene: TRBJ2-7
CDR3 length: 12
CDR3 protein: CASSISTYEQYF

V gene: TRBV28
clone size: -
J gene: TRBJ2-1
CDR3 length: 15
CDR3 protein: CASSLMDRAGNEQFF

V gene: TRBV29-1
clone size: -
J gene: TRBJ2-7
CDR3 length: 12
CDR3 protein: CSVEGYRGEQYF

V gene: TRBV28
clone size: -
J gene: TRBJ1-1
CDR3 length: 18
CDR3 protein: CASSSLRGGPQGDTEAFF

V gene: TRBV7-6
clone size: -
J gene: TRBJ2-3
CDR3 length: 15
CDR3 protein: CASSSSGGPGDTQYF

V gene: TRBV28
clone size: -
J gene: TRBJ2-2
CDR3 length: 16
CDR3 protein: CASSLWIAGDGGELFF

V gene: TRBV4-2
clone size: -
J gene: TRBJ2-7
CDR3 length: 13
CDR3 protein: CASSPGHYYEQYF